A selection of T cell receptor beta chains follows, all from one sample in a study of T cell repertoires in cytomegalovirus infection. MiXCR, applied by TCRdb to the reads, yields one record per CDR3 protein. Of 450,000 to 550,000 distinct CDR3 sequences in the sample, approximately 15% are singletons; the top ten hold 20% to 30%. Sequenced input: CD8+ T cells from PBMCs. The origin of the receptors is a human donor in good health (CMV status not recorded). Some clones in this sample may be carry-over from other donors' samples. CDR3s include the opening cysteine and the closing phenylalanine or tryptophan. A D gene is named only where the DNA matches it firmly. Expanded clones get a size class; other rows say once, few or many, or leave the size out.

CASRRGDGSSYEQYF TGTGCCAGCAGGAGGGGTGACGGGAGCTCCTACGAGCAGTACTTC TRBV9 . TRBJ2-7 .
CASSAATSRTTYEQYF TGTGCCAGCAGCGCCGCGACTAGTAGGACCACCTACGAGCAGTACTTC TRBV7-9 . TRBJ2-7 many
CASRLQGRDTEAFF TGTGCCAGCAGACTACAGGGGAGGGACACTGAAGCTTTCTTT TRBV11-2 TRBD1 TRBJ1-1 many
CASSLVGGPSSSYEQYF TGTGCCAGCAGCCTTGTTGGGGGACCTTCGAGCTCCTACGAGCAGTACTTC TRBV3-1 . TRBJ2-7 .
CASSESSGGDLYNEQFF TGTGCCAGCAGTGAGAGTAGCGGGGGGGACTTGTACAATGAGCAGTTCTTC TRBV2 TRBD2 TRBJ2-1 many
CASSYSTLGLAVGGEQFF TGTGCCAGCAGTTACTCTACCCTCGGACTAGCGGTCGGGGGTGAGCAGTTCTTC TRBV6-5 TRBD2 TRBJ2-1 few
CASSQLESGELFF TGTGCCAGCAGCCAACTAGAATCCGGGGAGCTGTTTTTT TRBV12-3/TRBV12-4 . TRBJ2-2 few
CASSWTGPYEQYF TGTGCCAGCAGCTGGACAGGACCATATGAGCAGTACTTC TRBV7-9 TRBD1 TRBJ2-7 few
CSARKDRGLTQYF TGCAGTGCTAGAAAGGACAGGGGCCTTACGCAGTACTTC TRBV20-1 TRBD1 TRBJ2-7 .
CASSLARQGKETQYF TGTGCCAGCAGCTTAGCGAGACAGGGGAAAGAGACCCAGTACTTC TRBV13 TRBD1 TRBJ2-5 .
CASSSRIYSNQPQHF TGTGCCAGCAGTTCCAGAATATATAGCAATCAGCCCCAGCATTTT TRBV27 . TRBJ1-5 many
CAIPRENTEAFF TGTGCCATCCCCCGGGAGAACACTGAAGCTTTCTTT TRBV2 . TRBJ1-1 .
CASSLGRGDQPQHF TGTGCCAGCAGCTTAGGTAGGGGGGATCAGCCCCAGCATTTT TRBV7-6 . TRBJ1-5 many
CATYQGQGPYNEQFF TGTGCCACGTACCAGGGACAGGGTCCCTACAATGAGCAGTTCTTC TRBV7-9 TRBD1 TRBJ2-1 many
CASSYSLLEQFF TGTGCCAGCAGTTACTCCCTTCTTGAGCAGTTCTTC TRBV6-6 . TRBJ2-1 many
CASSISRGTEAFF TGTGCCAGCAGTATTTCGCGGGGGACTGAAGCTTTCTTT TRBV19 . TRBJ1-1 many
CASRLQGNEQFF TGTGCCAGCAGGCTACAAGGAAATGAGCAGTTCTTC TRBV6-5 . TRBJ2-1 few
CASSFAPSSYNEQFF TGTGCCAGCAGTTTTGCCCCGAGCTCCTACAATGAGCAGTTCTTC TRBV28 . TRBJ2-1 few
CATQLGENYGYTF TGTGCCACCCAACTCGGAGAGAACTATGGCTACACCTTC TRBV7-9 . TRBJ1-2 few
CASSSNFLREGNEQFF TGTGCCAGCAGCTCAAACTTTTTGCGGGAGGGGAATGAGCAGTTCTTC TRBV11-3 TRBD2 TRBJ2-1 few
CASSLEQGSPYEQYF TGTGCCAGCAGCTTAGAACAAGGGTCCCCCTACGAGCAGTACTTC TRBV7-6 . TRBJ2-7 few
CASSEVAGGAYNEQFF TGTGCCAGCAGCGAAGTAGCGGGAGGGGCCTACAATGAGCAGTTCTTC TRBV5-4 TRBD2 TRBJ2-1 few
CASSRGQGKGGTEAFF TGTGCCAGCAGTAGAGGGCAGGGCAAAGGGGGCACTGAAGCTTTCTTT TRBV6-1 . TRBJ1-1 many
CASSPYGTGDTEAFF TGTGCCAGCAGCCCGTACGGGACAGGGGACACTGAAGCTTTCTTT TRBV7-3 TRBD1 TRBJ1-1 many
CASSSTLAGGRNIQYF TGTGCCAGCAGTTCGACACTAGCGGGGGGGAGGAACATTCAGTACTTC TRBV27 TRBD2 TRBJ2-4 .
CASSLNEGNTEAFF TGTGCCAGCAGTTTAAATGAGGGGAACACTGAAGCTTTCTTT TRBV12-3/TRBV12-4 . TRBJ1-1 many
CILRERFEQFF TGTATCTTGAGAGAGCGATTTGAGCAGTTCTTC TRBV19 . TRBJ2-1 few
CASSFLQGGTGSTEAFF TGTGCCAGCAGCTTCCTCCAGGGAGGGACCGGGAGCACTGAAGCTTTCTTT TRBV7-9 . TRBJ1-1 few
CASSDLAGKTDTQYF TGTGCCAGCAGTGATTTAGCGGGGAAGACAGATACGCAGTATTTT TRBV6-2/TRBV6-3 TRBD2 TRBJ2-3 many
CSVAWRGTTEAFF TGCAGCGTTGCTTGGCGGGGTACAACTGAAGCTTTCTTT TRBV29-1 . TRBJ1-1 few
CDSSRDYQYPYEQYF TGTGACAGCAGCCGGGACTATCAATACCCCTACGAGCAGTACTTC TRBV11-2 TRBD2 TRBJ2-7 once
CACRGRLAGAEQYF TGTGCCTGCCGCGGGAGACTAGCGGGAGCCGAGCAGTACTTC TRBV30 TRBD2 TRBJ2-7 few
CASSIPPPGDNQPQHF TGTGCCAGTAGTATCCCCCCCCCAGGGGACAATCAGCCCCAGCATTTT TRBV19 . TRBJ1-5 .
CASSGRDRLSNQPQHF TGTGCCAGCAGTGGCCGGGACCGACTTAGCAATCAGCCCCAGCATTTT TRBV6-1 . TRBJ1-5 many
CASSGIPTDTQYF TGCGCCAGCAGCGGAATCCCCACAGATACGCAGTATTTT TRBV5-1 . TRBJ2-3 .
CASSLNRAYNEQFF TGTGCCAGCAGCTTAAACAGAGCTTACAATGAGCAGTTCTTC TRBV7-2 . TRBJ2-1 many
CASVRVSHGELFF TGTGCCAGCGTGAGGGTCTCCCACGGGGAGCTGTTTTTT TRBV28 . TRBJ2-2 few
CASSHGISYEQYF TGTGCCAGCAGCCACGGGATTTCCTACGAGCAGTACTTC TRBV4-2 . TRBJ2-7 many
CATSHPPHDEQYF TGTGCCACCAGCCACCCTCCCCATGACGAGCAGTACTTC TRBV15 . TRBJ2-7 few
CASSLDQGAYEQYF TGTGCCAGCAGCTTAGACCAGGGGGCCTACGAGCAGTACTTC TRBV7-8 TRBD1 TRBJ2-7 many
CASSDGYSNQPQDF TGCGCCAGCAGCGACGGTTATAGCAATCAGCCCCAGGATTTT TRBV10-2 . TRBJ1-5 .
CASSRRSNTEAFF TGTGCCAGCAGTCGGAGGTCGAACACTGAAGCTTTCTTT TRBV6-1 . TRBJ1-1 few
CSAYLQGVLRNEQFF TGCAGTGCTTATCTTCAGGGAGTACTCCGCAATGAGCAGTTCTTC TRBV20-1 . TRBJ2-1 few
CASSYSSWTDMNTEAFF TGTGCCAGCAGTTACTCGTCGTGGACCGACATGAACACTGAAGCTTTCTTT TRBV6-5 . TRBJ1-1 many
CASSYSIQASYEQYF TGTGCCAGCAGTTACTCGATCCAGGCGTCCTACGAGCAGTACTTC TRBV6-5 . TRBJ2-7 .
CASSVDWLAARWGEQFF TGTGCCAGCAGCGTAGACTGGCTAGCAGCTCGATGGGGTGAGCAGTTCTTC TRBV9 . TRBJ2-1 many
CASSGRTGLGIDTEAFF TGTGCCAGCAGCGGGAGGACAGGCCTGGGGATAGACACTGAAGCTTTCTTT TRBV28 TRBD1 TRBJ1-1 few
CSVVGALSYEQYF TGCAGCGTTGTAGGGGCGTTAAGCTACGAGCAGTACTTC TRBV29-1 . TRBJ2-7 few
CASSRDHTEAFF TGTGCCAGCAGCCGGGACCACACTGAAGCTTTCTTT TRBV5-5 . TRBJ1-1 many
CASSLAGGGPEIYGYTF TGTGCCAGCAGCTTAGCGGGGGGGGGACCCGAGATCTATGGCTACACCTTC TRBV7-8 . TRBJ1-2 .
CASTKVGISSYNEQFF TGTGCCAGCACCAAGGTCGGGATCAGCTCCTACAATGAGCAGTTCTTC TRBV5-6 . TRBJ2-1 few
CATSTATLWLNEQYF TGTGCCACCAGCACCGCTACTCTCTGGTTAAACGAGCAGTACTTC TRBV15 . TRBJ2-7 many
CASSSGTGADTIYF TGTGCCAGCAGCTCCGGGACAGGGGCTGACACCATATATTTT TRBV5-6 TRBD1 TRBJ1-3 many
CASSLLGAYEQYF TGTGCCAGCAGCTTACTGGGGGCCTACGAGCAGTACTTC TRBV7-6 . TRBJ2-7 many
CASSLTPGGPYNEQFF TGTGCCAGCAGCTTAACCCCAGGGGGGCCCTACAATGAGCAGTTCTTC TRBV7-7 . TRBJ2-1 many